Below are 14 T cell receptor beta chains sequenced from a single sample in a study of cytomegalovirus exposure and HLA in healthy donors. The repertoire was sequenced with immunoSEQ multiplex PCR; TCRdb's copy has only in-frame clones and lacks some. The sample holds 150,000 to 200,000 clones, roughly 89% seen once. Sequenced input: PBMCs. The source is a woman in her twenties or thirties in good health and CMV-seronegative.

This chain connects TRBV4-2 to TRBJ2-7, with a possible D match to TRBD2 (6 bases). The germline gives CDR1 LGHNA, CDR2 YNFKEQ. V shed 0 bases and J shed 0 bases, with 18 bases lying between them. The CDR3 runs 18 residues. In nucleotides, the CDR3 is TGTGCCAGCAGCCAAGATAGCGGCGGGCAGACTAACTCCTACGAGCAGTACTTC. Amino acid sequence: CASSQDSGGQTNSYEQYF.

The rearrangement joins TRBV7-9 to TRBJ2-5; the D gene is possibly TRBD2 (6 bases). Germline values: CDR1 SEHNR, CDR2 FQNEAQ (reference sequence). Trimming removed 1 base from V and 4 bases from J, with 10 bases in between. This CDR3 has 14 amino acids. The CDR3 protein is CASSLVGGAETQYF. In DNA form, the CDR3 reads TGTGCCAGCAGCTTAGTGGGCGGGGCAGAGACCCAGTACTTC.

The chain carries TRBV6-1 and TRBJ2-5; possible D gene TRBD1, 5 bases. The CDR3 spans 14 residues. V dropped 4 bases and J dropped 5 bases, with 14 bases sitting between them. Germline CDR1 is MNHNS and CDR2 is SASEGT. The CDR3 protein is CASSVTGEVETQYF. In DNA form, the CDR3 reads TGTGCCAGCAGTGTAACAGGAGAGGTGGAGACCCAGTACTTC.

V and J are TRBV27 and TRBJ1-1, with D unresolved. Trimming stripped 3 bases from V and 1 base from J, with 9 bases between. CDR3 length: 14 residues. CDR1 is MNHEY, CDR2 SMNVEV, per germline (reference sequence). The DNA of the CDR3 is TGTGCCAGCAGTTTCTCAGGCTCGAACACTGAAGCTTTCTTT. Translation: CASSFSGSNTEAFF.

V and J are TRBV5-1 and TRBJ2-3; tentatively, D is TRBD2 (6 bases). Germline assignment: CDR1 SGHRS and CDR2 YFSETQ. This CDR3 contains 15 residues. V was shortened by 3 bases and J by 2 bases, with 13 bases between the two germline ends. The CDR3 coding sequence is TGCGCCAGCAGCTCCCGACTAGACACCACAGATACGCAGTATTTT. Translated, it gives CASSSRLDTTDTQYF.

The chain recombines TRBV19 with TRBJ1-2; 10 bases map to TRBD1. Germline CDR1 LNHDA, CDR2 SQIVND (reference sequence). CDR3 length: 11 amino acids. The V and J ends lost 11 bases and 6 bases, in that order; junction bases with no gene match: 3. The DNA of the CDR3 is TGTGCCGGACAGGGGGGAAATGGCTACACCTTC. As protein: CAGQGGNGYTF. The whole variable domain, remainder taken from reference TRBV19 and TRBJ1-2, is DGGITQSPKYLFRKEGQNVTLSCEQNLNHDAMYWYRQDPGQGLRLIYYSQIVNDFQKGDIAEGYSVSREKKESFPLTVTSAQKNPTAFYLCAGQGGNGYTFGSGTRLTVV.

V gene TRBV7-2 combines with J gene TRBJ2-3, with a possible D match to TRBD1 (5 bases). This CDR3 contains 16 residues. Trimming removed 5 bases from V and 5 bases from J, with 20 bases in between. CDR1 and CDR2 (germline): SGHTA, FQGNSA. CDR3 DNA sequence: TGTGCCAGCAGCCCCCTCATGGCAGGGCTGGAAGATACGCAGTATTTT. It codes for CASSPLMAGLEDTQYF.

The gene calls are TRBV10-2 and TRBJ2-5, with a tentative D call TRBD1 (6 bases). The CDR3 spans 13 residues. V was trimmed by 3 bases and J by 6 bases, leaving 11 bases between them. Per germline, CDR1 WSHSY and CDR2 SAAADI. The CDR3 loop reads CASSDTGSQTQYF. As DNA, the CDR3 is TGCGCCAGCAGTGACACAGGGTCCCAGACCCAGTACTTC.

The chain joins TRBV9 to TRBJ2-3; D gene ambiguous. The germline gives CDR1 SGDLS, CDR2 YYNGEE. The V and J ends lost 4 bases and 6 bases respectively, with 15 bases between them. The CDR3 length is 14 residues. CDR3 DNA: TGTGCCAGCAGCCGAACCCGACACTCGGATACGCAGTATTTT. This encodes CASSRTRHSDTQYF.

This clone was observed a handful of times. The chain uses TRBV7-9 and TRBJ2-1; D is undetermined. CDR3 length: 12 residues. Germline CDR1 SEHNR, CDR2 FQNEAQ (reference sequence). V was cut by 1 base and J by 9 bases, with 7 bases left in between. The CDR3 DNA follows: TGTGCCAGCAGCTTAGGGCCCTCTGAGCAGTTCTTC. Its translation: CASSLGPSEQFF.

The CDR3 nucleotides read TGCGCCAGCAGCTTGGGCACGGGGACAGGTACCTCTATGGGAAACATTCAGTACTTC. Protein product: CASSLGTGTGTSMGNIQYF. The V gene is TRBV5-1, the J gene TRBJ2-4, with 8 bases identical to TRBD1. The length of the CDR3 is 19 residues. V dropped 0 bases and J dropped 6; count of bases not matched to a gene: 17. Germline assignment: CDR1 SGHRS and CDR2 YFSETQ.

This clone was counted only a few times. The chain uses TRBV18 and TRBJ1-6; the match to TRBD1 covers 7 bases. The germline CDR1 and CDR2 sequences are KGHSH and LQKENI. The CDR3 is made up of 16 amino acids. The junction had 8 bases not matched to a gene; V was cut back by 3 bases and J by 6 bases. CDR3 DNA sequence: TGTGCCAGCTCACCGGAGAGACAGGGAAGTAATTCACCCCTCCACTTT. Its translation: CASSPERQGSNSPLHF.

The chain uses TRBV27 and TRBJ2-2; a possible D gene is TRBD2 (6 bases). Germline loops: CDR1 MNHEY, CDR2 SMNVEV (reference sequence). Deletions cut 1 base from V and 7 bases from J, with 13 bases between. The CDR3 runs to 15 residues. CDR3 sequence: CASSLLAGNDGELFF. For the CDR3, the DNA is TGTGCCAGCAGTTTATTGGCGGGGAACGACGGGGAGCTGTTTTTT.

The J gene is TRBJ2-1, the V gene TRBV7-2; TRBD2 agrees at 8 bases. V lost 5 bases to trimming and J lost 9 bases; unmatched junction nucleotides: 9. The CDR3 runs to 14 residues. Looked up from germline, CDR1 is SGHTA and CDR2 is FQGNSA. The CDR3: CASSTGLGLSEQFF. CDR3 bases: TGTGCCAGCAGCACGGGACTAGGATTGAGTGAGCAGTTCTTC.